This T cell receptor (beta chain) was identified in a study of read filtering for tumor transcriptome and immune sequencing. Study outcomes and limitations: The CD138-negative fraction was mixed bone marrow immune cells, not pure T cells.

For this clonotype: Its antigen is unknown. The CDR3 ends on some other residue instead of the conserved phenylalanine or tryptophan, so this is likely a read error.

The germline V gene has CDR1 KGHSH and CDR2 LQKENI. The CDR3 covers 18 residues. This library used 300 to 450 ng RNA and molecular barcoded adaptors spanning alpha/delta and beta/gamma chains. TCRdb called the reads again in MiXCR, with one record for every CDR3 protein. The profile covers 50,000 or so distinct CDR3 sequences, with roughly 19% appearing a single time and 15% to 19% taken by the ten largest. This sequence originates from a donor aged 40 or over with multiple myeloma. The chain combines TRBV18 with TRBJ2-5; 9 bases agree with TRBD1. The material sequenced was a population of CD138-negative cells sorted from bone marrow. This CDR3 reads CACSPLSPWTGEKKTQYL. Written as DNA, the CDR3 is TGTGCCTGCTCACCACTAAGTCCTTGGACAGGGGAGAAGAAGACCCAGTACCTC.